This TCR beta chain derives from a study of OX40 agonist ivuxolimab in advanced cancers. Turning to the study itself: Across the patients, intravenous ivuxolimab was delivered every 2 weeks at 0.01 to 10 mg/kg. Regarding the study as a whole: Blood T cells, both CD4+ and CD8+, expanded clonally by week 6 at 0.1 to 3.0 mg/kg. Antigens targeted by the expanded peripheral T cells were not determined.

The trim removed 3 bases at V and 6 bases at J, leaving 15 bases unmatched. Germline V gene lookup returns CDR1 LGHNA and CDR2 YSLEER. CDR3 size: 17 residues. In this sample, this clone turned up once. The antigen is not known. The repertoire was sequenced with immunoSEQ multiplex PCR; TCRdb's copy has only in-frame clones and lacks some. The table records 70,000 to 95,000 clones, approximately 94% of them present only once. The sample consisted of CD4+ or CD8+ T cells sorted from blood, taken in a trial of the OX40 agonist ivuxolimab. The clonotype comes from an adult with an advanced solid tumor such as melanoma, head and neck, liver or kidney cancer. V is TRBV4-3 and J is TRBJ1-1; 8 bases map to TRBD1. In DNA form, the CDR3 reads TGCGCCAGCAGCCAGACCGTCGGACAGGGTAGATTGGCTGAAGCTTTCTTT. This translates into CASSQTVGQGRLAEAFF.